The table lists the clone carrying this TCR beta chain with many counts. The data originate from a study of T cells in Graves' hyperthyroidism and ophthalmopathy. Overall study: Once the initial diagnosis was made, peripheral blood was obtained before any treatment.

Template material for amplifying TCR beta CDR3 regions consisted of RNA transcripts. With the HTBI primer set, the TCR CDR3 went through a first round of RT-PCR. TCRdb recomputed calls from the multiplex PCR reads with MiXCR, one row per CDR3 protein. The profile shows 350,000 to 400,000 distinct CDR3 sequences, about 19% of them singletons. V lost 3 bases to trimming and J lost 2 bases; unmatched junction nucleotides: 4. In germline, CDR1 is SGHTA, CDR2 FQGNSA. The CDR3 extends over 15 amino acids. The receptor was isolated from a woman under 30 with Graves' hyperthyroidism. The specimen was blood. The chain joins TRBV7-2 to TRBJ2-7, with TRBD1 matching 10 bases. Here the CDR3 DNA reads TGTGCCAGCAGCTTGACAGGGGGCGTCCCCTACGAGCAGTACTTC. Protein sequence: CASSLTGGVPYEQYF.